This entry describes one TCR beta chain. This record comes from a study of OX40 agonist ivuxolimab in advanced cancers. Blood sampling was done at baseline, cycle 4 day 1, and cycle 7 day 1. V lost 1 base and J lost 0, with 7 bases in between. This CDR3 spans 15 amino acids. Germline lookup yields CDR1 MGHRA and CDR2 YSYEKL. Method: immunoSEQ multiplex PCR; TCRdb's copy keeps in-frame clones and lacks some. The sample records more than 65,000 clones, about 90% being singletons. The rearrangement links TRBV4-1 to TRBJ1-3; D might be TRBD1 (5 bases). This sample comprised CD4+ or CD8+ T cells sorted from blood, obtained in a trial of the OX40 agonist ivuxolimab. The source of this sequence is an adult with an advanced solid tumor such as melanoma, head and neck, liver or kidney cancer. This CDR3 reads CASSQGGGSGNTIYF. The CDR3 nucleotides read TGCGCCAGCAGCCAAGGGGGGGGCTCTGGAAACACCATATATTTT.